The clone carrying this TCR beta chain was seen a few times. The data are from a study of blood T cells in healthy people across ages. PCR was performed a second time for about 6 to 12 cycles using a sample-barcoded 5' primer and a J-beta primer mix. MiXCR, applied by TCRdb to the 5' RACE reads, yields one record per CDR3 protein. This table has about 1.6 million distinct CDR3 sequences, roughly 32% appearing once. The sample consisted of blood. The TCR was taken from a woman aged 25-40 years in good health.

Written as DNA, the CDR3 is TGTGCCAGCAGCCAAGCCGGGACATACACAGATACGCAGTATTTT. Protein: CASSQAGTYTDTQYF. The chain couples TRBV3-1 to TRBJ2-3; perhaps TRBD1 as D (6 bases). Per the germline V gene, CDR1 is LGHDT and CDR2 is YNNKEL (reference sequence). The CDR3 spans 15 residues. The V and J ends lost 1 base and 2 bases respectively, with 10 bases between them.